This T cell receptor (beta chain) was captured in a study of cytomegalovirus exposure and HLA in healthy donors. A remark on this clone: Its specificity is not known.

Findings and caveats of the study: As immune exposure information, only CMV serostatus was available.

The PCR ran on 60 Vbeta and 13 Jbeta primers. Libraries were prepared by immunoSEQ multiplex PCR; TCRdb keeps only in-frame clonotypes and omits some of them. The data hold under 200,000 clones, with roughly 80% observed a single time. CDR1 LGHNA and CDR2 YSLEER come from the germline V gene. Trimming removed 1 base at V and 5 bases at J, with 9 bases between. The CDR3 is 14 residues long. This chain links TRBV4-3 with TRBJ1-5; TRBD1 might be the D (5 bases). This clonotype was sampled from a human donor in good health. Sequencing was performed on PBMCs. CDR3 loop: CASSQVGGDQPQHF. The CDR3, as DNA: TGCGCCAGCAGCCAAGTGGGAGGGGATCAGCCCCAGCATTTT.